A selection of T cell receptor beta chains follows, all from one sample in a study of T cells in Graves' hyperthyroidism and ophthalmopathy. TCRdb passed the multiplex PCR reads through MiXCR, listing each CDR3 protein once. The sample has hundreds of thousands of distinct CDR3 sequences, roughly 20% seen once. The sequencing sample was made of blood. These receptors all stem from a woman in her 50s with Graves' hyperthyroidism that later progressed to Graves' ophthalmopathy. Each CDR3 is given with its conserved first and last residue. Fields, in order: J gene, V gene, D gene, clone size, CDR3 DNA, CDR3 protein. A D gene is named only where the DNA matches it firmly. A clone size is listed for some rows: how often the clone was seen (once, few, many), or a class if it is expanded.

>TRBJ2-7|TRBV4-1|TRBD1|many
TGCGCCAGCAGCCAAGATCCGGGACAGGGCACCTACGAGCAGTACTTC
CASSQDPGQGTYEQYF
>TRBJ2-2|TRBV29-1|-|-
TGCAGCGTCGGAACACGAGTGAGGACCGGGGAGCTGTTTTTT
CSVGTRVRTGELFF
>TRBJ2-1|TRBV12-3/TRBV12-4|-|few
TGTGCCAGCAGTCCCCTCCTATTGGAGCAGTTCTTC
CASSPLLLEQFF
>TRBJ1-1|TRBV7-9|-|few
TGTGCCAGCAGCTTACCTACCGCAGGTCAGTTTCTAGCTTTCTTT
CASSLPTAGQFLAFF
>TRBJ2-7|TRBV4-1|-|many
TGCGCCAGCAGCCAAGAGACCGGGACAAGAACCTACGAGCAGTACTTC
CASSQETGTRTYEQYF
>TRBJ2-7|TRBV9|TRBD1|many
TGTGCCAGCAGCGTAGGACAGGGGGCGCGCGAGCAGTACTTC
CASSVGQGAREQYF
>TRBJ1-2|TRBV7-2|TRBD1|many
TGTGCCAGCAGCCCCAGGACAGGGGCTATGGACTATGGCTACACCTTC
CASSPRTGAMDYGYTF
>TRBJ1-5|TRBV27|TRBD1|few
TGTGCCAGCAGTCCCCGGGACAGGGGGTCTCAGCCCCAGCATTTT
CASSPRDRGSQPQHF
>TRBJ2-3|TRBV20-1|-|many
TGCAGTGCCCGCCGCACAGATACGCAGTATTTT
CSARRTDTQYF
>TRBJ1-6|TRBV6-1|TRBD1|-
TGTGCCAGCACAAATCGGACAGGGTACAATAATTCACCCCTCCACTTT
CASTNRTGYNNSPLHF
>TRBJ1-1|TRBV13|TRBD1|-
TGTGCCAGGAGCTCAACGACAGGGGGGACTGAAGCTTTCTTT
CARSSTTGGTEAFF
>TRBJ1-1|TRBV29-1|TRBD1|-
TGCAGCGTTGAAGGGACAGGGGGCGGGGGCACTGAAGCTTTCTTT
CSVEGTGGGGTEAFF
>TRBJ1-1|TRBV3-1|TRBD1|many
TGTGCCAGCAGCCACCGGACAGGGGGCGGCACTGAAGCTTTCTTT
CASSHRTGGGTEAFF
>TRBJ1-1|TRBV9|-|few
TGTGCCAGCAGCGCCCAGGGGCAGGACACTGAAGCTTTCTTT
CASSAQGQDTEAFF
>TRBJ2-2|TRBV6-5|-|many
TGTGCCAGCAGTTACTCAGTGTCGGATAACGGGGAGCTGTTTTTT
CASSYSVSDNGELFF
>TRBJ1-2|TRBV10-3|TRBD1|few
TGTGCCATCAAAGACAGGGGCTATGGCTACACCTTC
CAIKDRGYGYTF